This TCR beta chain was recorded in a study of T cell changes during pregnancy in multiple sclerosis. CDR1 and CDR2 (germline): MNHEY, SMNVEV (reference sequence). The V end was cut by 5 bases, the J end by 4 bases, with 10 bases between. The CDR3 consists of 13 residues. The repertoire was sequenced with immunoSEQ multiplex PCR; TCRdb's copy has only in-frame clones and lacks some. This sample has approximately 20,000 clones, with 80% to 90% found just once. The source was CD8+ T cells from peripheral blood mononuclear cells, collected in the third trimester of pregnancy. The V gene is TRBV27, the J gene TRBJ2-3; perhaps TRBD1 as D (6 bases). The sequence derives from a female donor in good health, enrolled as a control in a pregnancy study. CDR3: CASSKTGSDTQYF. As DNA, the CDR3 is TGTGCCAGCAGTAAAACAGGGTCAGATACGCAGTATTTT.